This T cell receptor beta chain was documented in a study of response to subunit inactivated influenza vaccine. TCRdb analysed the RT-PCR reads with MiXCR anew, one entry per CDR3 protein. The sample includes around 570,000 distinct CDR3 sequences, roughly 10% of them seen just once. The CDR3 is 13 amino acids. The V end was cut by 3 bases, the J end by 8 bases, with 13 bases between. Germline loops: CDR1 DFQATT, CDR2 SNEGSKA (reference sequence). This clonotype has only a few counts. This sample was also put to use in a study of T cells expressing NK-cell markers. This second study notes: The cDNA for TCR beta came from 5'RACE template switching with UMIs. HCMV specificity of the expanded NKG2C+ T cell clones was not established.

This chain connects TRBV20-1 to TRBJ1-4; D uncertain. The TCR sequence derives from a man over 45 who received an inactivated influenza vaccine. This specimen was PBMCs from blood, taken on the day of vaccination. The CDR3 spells CSARRGMDEKLFF. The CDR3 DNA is TGCAGTGCTAGGAGAGGGATGGACGAAAAACTGTTTTTT.